This T cell receptor (beta chain) is from a study of Graves' ophthalmopathy and Graves' hyperthyroidism. The authors amplified TCR beta CDR3 regions from RNA transcripts. Amplification began with first-round RT-PCR using HTBI primers, then second-round multiplex PCR was performed. MiXCR, run by TCRdb on the multiplex PCR reads, gives a single entry per CDR3 protein. The table includes some 750,000 distinct CDR3 sequences, roughly 41% detected once. Overall study results and limits: Most thyroid-expanded clonotypes exceeding 0.001 frequency were also found in blood.

Points on this clonotype: Its antigen is undetermined.

Material for sequencing was peripheral blood. This TCR derives from an adult man with Graves' ophthalmopathy.

The CDR3 loop reads CASSELGWNGYGYTF. The DNA for the CDR3 is TGTGCCAGCAGTGAACTCGGTTGGAACGGCTATGGCTACACCTTC. This sequence joins TRBV6-1 and TRBJ1-2, with D uncertain. This CDR3 comprises 15 residues. Germline CDR1 is MNHNS and CDR2 is SASEGT. V dropped 2 bases and J dropped 4 bases, with 14 bases sitting between them.